A selection of T cell receptor beta chains follows, all from one sample in a study of CD8 T cells in Susac syndrome. TCRdb called the immunoSEQ multiplex PCR reads again in MiXCR, with one record for every CDR3 protein. The table has 150,000 or so distinct CDR3 sequences, roughly 94% seen once. The sequenced sample consisted of CD4+ T cells from PBMCs. These receptors came from a human donor with Susac syndrome. CDR3s include the opening cysteine and the closing phenylalanine or tryptophan. The D gene is left open where the match is weak. Where a row states a size, it is once, few, many or the class of an expanded clone; other rows omit it.

size | J | V | D | DNA | CDR3
once | TRBJ1-1 | TRBV7-2 | - | TGTGCCAGCAGCTTAGGTTGGGGGTCCCCTGAAGCTTTCTTT | CASSLGWGSPEAFF
- | TRBJ1-5 | TRBV2 | - | TGTGCCAGCAGTTTCCGGAGCCAGGGGCATCAGCCCCAGCATTTT | CASSFRSQGHQPQHF
once | TRBJ1-4 | TRBV4-1 | TRBD1 | TGCGCCAGCAGCCAAGTTCCTGGATACAGGGGGAGTGAAAAACTGTTTTTT | CASSQVPGYRGSEKLFF
- | TRBJ1-1 | TRBV3-1 | - | TGTGCCAGCAGCCCAGCCGGGTACGAAGCTTTCTTT | CASSPAGYEAFF
- | TRBJ1-2 | TRBV19 | TRBD1 | TGTGCCAGTAGTATAAACAGGGGGCAAGGCTACACCTTC | CASSINRGQGYTF
- | TRBJ2-7 | TRBV6-5 | TRBD1 | TGTGCCAGCAGAGGGGACAGGGCCTACGAGCAGTACTTC | CASRGDRAYEQYF
- | TRBJ1-1 | TRBV28 | - | TGTGCCAGCAGTTTAGGCGTAGGCACTGAAGCTTTCTTT | CASSLGVGTEAFF
- | TRBJ1-2 | TRBV7-8 | - | TGTGCCAGCAGCTCATTAGCGGGACACTCGCGAGGCTACACCTTC | CASSSLAGHSRGYTF
- | TRBJ1-6 | TRBV29-1 | TRBD1 | TGCAGCGTTGCTACAGGGGGCAACTCACCCCTCCACTTT | CSVATGGNSPLHF
- | TRBJ2-5 | TRBV30 | - | TGTGCCTGGGAGGGGGATAAAGGAGGACAAGAGACCCAGTACTTC | CAWEGDKGGQETQYF
- | TRBJ1-4 | TRBV18 | TRBD1 | TGTGCCAGCTCACTCCGACAGGGTGAAAAACTGTTTTTT | CASSLRQGEKLFF
- | TRBJ2-1 | TRBV5-1 | - | TGCGCCAGCAGCTTCGGGGGGCCCTCCTACAATGAGCAGTTCTTC | CASSFGGPSYNEQFF
- | TRBJ1-6 | TRBV6-6 | - | TGTGCCAGCAGTTACTCGGCGAATTCACCCCTCCACTTT | CASSYSANSPLHF
- | TRBJ2-5 | TRBV5-1 | - | TGCGCCAGCAGCTCGGTGGGGGCCGCGGAGACCCAGTACTTC | CASSSVGAAETQYF
- | TRBJ2-7 | TRBV12-3/TRBV12-4 | TRBD1 | TGTGCCAGCAGGATGACAGGGAACTACGAGCAGTACTTC | CASRMTGNYEQYF
- | TRBJ1-1 | TRBV7-2 | - | TGTGCCAGCAGCTCGGACCCTTTACGAGCTTTCTTT | CASSSDPLRAFF
- | TRBJ1-1 | TRBV12-3/TRBV12-4 | TRBD1 | TGTGCCAGCAGCCTCACAGGGGACAGGACTGAAGCTTTCTTT | CASSLTGDRTEAFF
- | TRBJ1-1 | TRBV18 | - | TGTGCCAGCTCACCAGGGGGCCAGGGATTCACTGAAGCTTTCTTT | CASSPGGQGFTEAFF
- | TRBJ1-1 | TRBV20-1 | TRBD1 | TGCAGTGCTAGAGTCAGGGGGGACACTGAAGCTTTCTTT | CSARVRGDTEAFF
- | TRBJ2-1 | TRBV15 | TRBD2 | TGTGCCACCAGCAGAAGGGGACTAAACTACAATGAGCAGTTCTTC | CATSRRGLNYNEQFF
once | TRBJ2-7 | TRBV19 | - | TGTGCCAGTAGTATGGCGAAGGGAGGCGAGCAGTACTTC | CASSMAKGGEQYF
- | TRBJ2-3 | TRBV20-1 | - | TGCAGTGTGGATCTCACAGATACGCAGTATTTT | CSVDLTDTQYF
- | TRBJ2-1 | TRBV7-2 | - | TGTGCCAGCAGCACTCAGACCCGAGATGAGCAGTTCTTC | CASSTQTRDEQFF
once | TRBJ1-2 | TRBV20-1 | - | TGCAGTGCTGAATACTATGGCTACACCTTC | CSAEYYGYTF
few | TRBJ1-1 | TRBV21-1 | - | TGTGCCAGTTTCGGAACTGAAGCTTTCTTT | CASFGTEAFF